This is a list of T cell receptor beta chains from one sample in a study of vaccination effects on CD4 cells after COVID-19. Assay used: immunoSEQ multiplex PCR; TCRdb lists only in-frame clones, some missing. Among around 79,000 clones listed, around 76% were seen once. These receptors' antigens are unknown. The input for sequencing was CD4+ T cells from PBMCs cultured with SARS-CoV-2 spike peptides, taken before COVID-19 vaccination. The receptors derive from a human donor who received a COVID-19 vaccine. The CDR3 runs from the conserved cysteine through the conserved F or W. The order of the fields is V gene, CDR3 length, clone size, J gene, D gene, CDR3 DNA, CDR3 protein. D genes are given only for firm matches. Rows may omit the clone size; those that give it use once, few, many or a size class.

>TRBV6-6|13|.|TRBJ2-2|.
TGTGCCAGCAGTTATTTGAGCCCCGGGGAGCTGTTTTTT
CASSYLSPGELFF
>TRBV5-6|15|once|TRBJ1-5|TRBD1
TGTGCCAGCAGCTTGAGACAGGGCGCTAATCAGCCCCAGCATTTT
CASSLRQGANQPQHF
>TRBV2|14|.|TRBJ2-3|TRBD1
TGTGCCAGCAGGGCGACAGGGGGCGTAGATACGCAGTATTTT
CASRATGGVDTQYF
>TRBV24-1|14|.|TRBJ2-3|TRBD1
TGTGCCACCGACAGGGGGCTGGACACAGATACGCAGTATTTT
CATDRGLDTDTQYF
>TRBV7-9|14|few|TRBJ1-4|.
TGTGCCAGCAGCTTGGGGCAGTTTAATGAAAAACTGTTTTTT
CASSLGQFNEKLFF
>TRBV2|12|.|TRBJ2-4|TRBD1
TGTGCCAGCGGGGACAGGGGACCGACCAGCTACTTC
CASGDRGPTSYF
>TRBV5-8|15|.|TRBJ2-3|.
TGTGCCAGCAGCCGGGACCGCCTTAGCACAGATACGCAGTATTTT
CASSRDRLSTDTQYF
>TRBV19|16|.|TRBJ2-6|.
TGTGCCAGTAGTATAGGTGGCCAATCTGGGGCCAACGTCCTGACTTTC
CASSIGGQSGANVLTF
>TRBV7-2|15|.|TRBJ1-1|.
TGTGCCAGCAGCCCGGGGCTTTCTCGGGGCACTGAAGCTTTCTTT
CASSPGLSRGTEAFF
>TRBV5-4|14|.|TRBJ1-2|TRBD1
TGTGCCAGCAGCTTGGGACAGGGTAAGAGTGGCTACACCTTC
CASSLGQGKSGYTF
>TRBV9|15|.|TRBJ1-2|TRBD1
TGTGCCAGCAGCGTAGGGCAGGGGGCTTACTATGGCTACACCTTC
CASSVGQGAYYGYTF
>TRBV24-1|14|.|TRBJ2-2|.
TGTGCCACCAGTGATTTCGGGGGTTCAGGGGAGCTGTTTTTT
CATSDFGGSGELFF
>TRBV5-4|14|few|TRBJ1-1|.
TGTGCCAGCAGCCAGCGGGGGTTGAACACTGAAGCTTTCTTT
CASSQRGLNTEAFF
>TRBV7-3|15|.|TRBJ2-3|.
TGTGCCAGCAGCTTACAGGGTGGTGATGCAGATACGCAGTATTTT
CASSLQGGDADTQYF
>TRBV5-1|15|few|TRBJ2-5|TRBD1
TGCGCCAGCAGCTATGGACAGGGCACGTCTATGGCCCAGTACTTC
CASSYGQGTSMAQYF
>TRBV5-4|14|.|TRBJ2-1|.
TGTGCCAGCAGCACGGGAGACTCCTACAATGAGCAGTTCTTC
CASSTGDSYNEQFF
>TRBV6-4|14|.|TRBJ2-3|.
TGTGCCAGCAGTGACGAAGCAAGCACAGATACGCAGTATTTT
CASSDEASTDTQYF
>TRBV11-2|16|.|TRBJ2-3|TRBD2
TGTGCCAGCAGCGATAGCGGGGGGGCAGTATCAGATACGCAGTATTTT
CASSDSGGAVSDTQYF
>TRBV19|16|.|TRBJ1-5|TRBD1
TGTGCCAGTACCTTCCGGAGCAGGGGGAAAGGTCAGCCCCAGCATTTT
CASTFRSRGKGQPQHF
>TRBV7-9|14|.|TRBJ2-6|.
TGTGCCAGCCGCGTGAGCTCTGGGGCCAACGTCCTGACTTTC
CASRVSSGANVLTF
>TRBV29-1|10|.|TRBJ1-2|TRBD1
TGCAGCGTAGACAGGGCCGGCTACACCTTC
CSVDRAGYTF
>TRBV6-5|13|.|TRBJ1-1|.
TGTGCCAGCAGTTACAGGGGTCCCACTGAAGCTTTCTTT
CASSYRGPTEAFF
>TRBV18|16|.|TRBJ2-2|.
TGTGCCAGCTCACCGACGGTATATACAGGGACCGGGGAGCTGTTTTTT
CASSPTVYTGTGELFF
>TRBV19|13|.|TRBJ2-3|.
TGTGCCGCCCAAGGGGCCTTCACAGATACGCAGTATTTT
CAAQGAFTDTQYF
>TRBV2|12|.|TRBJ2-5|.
TGTGCCAGCAGTGATTACCAAGAGACCCAGTACTTC
CASSDYQETQYF
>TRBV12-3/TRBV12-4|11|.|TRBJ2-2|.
TGTGCCAGCAGGGGTCGTGGGGAGCTGTTTTTT
CASRGRGELFF
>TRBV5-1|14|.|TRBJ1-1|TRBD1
TGCGCCAGCAGCCTGACAGGGGTGGACACTGAAGCTTTCTTT
CASSLTGVDTEAFF
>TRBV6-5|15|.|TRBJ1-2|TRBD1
TGTGCCAGCAGTCCCCACGACAGGGTGGTCTATGGCTACACCTTC
CASSPHDRVVYGYTF
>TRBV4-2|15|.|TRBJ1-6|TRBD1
TGTGCCAGCAGCCGAACGGGACAGGGGGGTTCACCCCTCCACTTT
CASSRTGQGGSPLHF
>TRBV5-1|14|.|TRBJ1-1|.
TGCGCCAGCAGCCCCGGGGGGGACAACACTGAAGCTTTCTTT
CASSPGGDNTEAFF
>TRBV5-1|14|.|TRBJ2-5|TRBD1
TGCGCCAGCAGCTTGGAGACAGGGGAAGAGACCCAGTACTTC
CASSLETGEETQYF
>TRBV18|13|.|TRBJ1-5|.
TGTGCCAGCTCACCCGGGGCAAATCAGCCCCAGCATTTT
CASSPGANQPQHF
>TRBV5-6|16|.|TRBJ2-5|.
TGTGCCAGCAGCTTGGATGTCGGGGGTCTGGGGGAGACCCAGTACTTC
CASSLDVGGLGETQYF
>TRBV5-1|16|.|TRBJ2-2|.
TGCGCCAGCAGAGATGAAGGGCAGACTCGCACCGGGGAGCTGTTTTTT
CASRDEGQTRTGELFF
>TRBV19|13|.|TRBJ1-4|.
TGTGCCAGTAGTATTAAAGGGGATGAAAAACTGTTTTTT
CASSIKGDEKLFF
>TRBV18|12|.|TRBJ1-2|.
TGTGCCAGCTCATATTCAGGGTTTGGCTACACCTTC
CASSYSGFGYTF
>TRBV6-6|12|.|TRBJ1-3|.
TGTGCCAGCAGTTCAGGTGGAAACACCATATATTTT
CASSSGGNTIYF
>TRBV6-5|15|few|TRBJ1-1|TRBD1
TGTGCCAGCAGTCCCGACAGGGCCATGAACACTGAAGCTTTCTTT
CASSPDRAMNTEAFF
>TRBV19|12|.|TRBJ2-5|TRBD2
TGTGCCACTAGTGAGCGGGGGGAGACCCAGTACTTC
CATSERGETQYF
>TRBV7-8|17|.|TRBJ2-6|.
TGTGCCAGCAGCTTAGAACGGCTCGCAGCCGGGGCCAACGTCCTGACTTTC
CASSLERLAAGANVLTF
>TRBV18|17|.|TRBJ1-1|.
TGTGCCAGCTCACCGCCGGGACGGGGAAGAATGAACACTGAAGCTTTCTTT
CASSPPGRGRMNTEAFF
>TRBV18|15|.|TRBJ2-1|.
TGTGCCAGCTCACCACTGGCAGGGGCTGGGAATGAGCAGTTCTTC
CASSPLAGAGNEQFF
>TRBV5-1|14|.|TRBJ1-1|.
TGCGCCAGCAGCCTAACACAGGCTAACACTGAAGCTTTCTTT
CASSLTQANTEAFF
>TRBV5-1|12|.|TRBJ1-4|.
TGCGCCAGCAGCTTGGTAGGAGGAAAACTGTTTTTT
CASSLVGGKLFF
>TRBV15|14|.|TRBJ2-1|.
TGTGCCACCAGCAGAGATATAAAGGGTAATGAGCAGTTCTTC
CATSRDIKGNEQFF
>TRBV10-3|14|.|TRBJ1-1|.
TGTGCCATCAGTCAACGGACAGTGAACACTGAAGCTTTCTTT
CAISQRTVNTEAFF